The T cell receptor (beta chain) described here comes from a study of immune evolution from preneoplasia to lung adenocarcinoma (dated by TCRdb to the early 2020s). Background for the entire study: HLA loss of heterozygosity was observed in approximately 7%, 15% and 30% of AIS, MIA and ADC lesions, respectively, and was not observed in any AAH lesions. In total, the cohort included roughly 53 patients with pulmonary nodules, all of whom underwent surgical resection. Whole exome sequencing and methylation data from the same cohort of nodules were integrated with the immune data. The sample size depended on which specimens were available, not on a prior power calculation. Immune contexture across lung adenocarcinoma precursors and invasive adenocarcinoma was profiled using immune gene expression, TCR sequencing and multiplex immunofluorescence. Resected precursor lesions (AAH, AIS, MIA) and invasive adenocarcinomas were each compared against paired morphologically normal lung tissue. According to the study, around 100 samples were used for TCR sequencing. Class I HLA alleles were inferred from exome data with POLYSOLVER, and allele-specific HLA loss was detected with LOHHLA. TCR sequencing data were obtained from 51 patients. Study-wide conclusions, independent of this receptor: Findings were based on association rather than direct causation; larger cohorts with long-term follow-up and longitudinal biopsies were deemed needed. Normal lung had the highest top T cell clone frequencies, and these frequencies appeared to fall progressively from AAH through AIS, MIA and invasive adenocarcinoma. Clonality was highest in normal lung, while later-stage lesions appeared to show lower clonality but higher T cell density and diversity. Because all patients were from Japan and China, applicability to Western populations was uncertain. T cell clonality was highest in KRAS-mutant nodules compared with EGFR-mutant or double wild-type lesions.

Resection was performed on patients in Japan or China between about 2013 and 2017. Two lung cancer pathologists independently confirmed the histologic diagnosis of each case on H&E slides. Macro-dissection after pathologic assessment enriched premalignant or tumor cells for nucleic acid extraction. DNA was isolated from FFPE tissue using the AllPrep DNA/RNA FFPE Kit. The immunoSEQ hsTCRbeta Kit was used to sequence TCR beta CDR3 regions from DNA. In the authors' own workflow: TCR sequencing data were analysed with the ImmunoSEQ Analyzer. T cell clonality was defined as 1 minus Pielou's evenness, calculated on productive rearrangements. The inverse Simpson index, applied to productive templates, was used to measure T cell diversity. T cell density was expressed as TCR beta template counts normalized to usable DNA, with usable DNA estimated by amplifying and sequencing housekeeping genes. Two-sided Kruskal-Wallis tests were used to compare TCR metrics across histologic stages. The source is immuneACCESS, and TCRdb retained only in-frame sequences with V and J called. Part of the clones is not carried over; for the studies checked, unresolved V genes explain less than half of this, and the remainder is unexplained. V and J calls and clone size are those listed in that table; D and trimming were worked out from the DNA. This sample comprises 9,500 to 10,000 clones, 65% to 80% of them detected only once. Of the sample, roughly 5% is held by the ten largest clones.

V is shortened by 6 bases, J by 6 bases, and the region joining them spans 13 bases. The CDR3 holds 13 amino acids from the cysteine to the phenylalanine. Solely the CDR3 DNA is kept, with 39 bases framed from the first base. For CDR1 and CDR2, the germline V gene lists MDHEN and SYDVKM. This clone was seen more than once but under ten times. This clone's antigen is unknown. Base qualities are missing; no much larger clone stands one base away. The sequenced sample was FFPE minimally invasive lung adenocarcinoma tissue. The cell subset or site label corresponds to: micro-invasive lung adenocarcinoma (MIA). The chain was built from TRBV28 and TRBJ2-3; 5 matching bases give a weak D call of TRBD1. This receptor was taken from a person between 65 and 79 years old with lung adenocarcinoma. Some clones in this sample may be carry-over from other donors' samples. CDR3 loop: CASSPDWGDTQYF. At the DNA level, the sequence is TGTGCCAGCAGCCCCGACTGGGGCGATACGCAGTATTTT.